The present entry profiles one T cell receptor (beta chain) with its context. Its cognate antigen is unknown. The data were produced by immunoSEQ multiplex PCR, yet TCRdb's version contains in-frame clones alone and is incomplete. The data hold 140,000 to 150,000 clones, with approximately 89% observed a single time. CDR1 and CDR2 (germline): MNHNS, SASEGT. The germline V and J ends were trimmed by 4 bases and 3 bases, with 19 bases remaining between them. This CDR3 region has 17 residues. The record originates from a study of T cell responses to AZD1222 COVID-19 vaccine. Overall study findings and caveats: Reports indicate that nearly half of spike-specific TCRs are directed at unmutated variant regions. Spike-specific TCR breadth rose after two AZD1222 doses, and depth rose as well.

This sequence was found in an adult who received the AZD1222 COVID-19 vaccine. The rearrangement links TRBV6-1 to TRBJ1-5, with a possible D match to TRBD1 (6 bases). The source material was peripheral blood, sampled 28 days after the second AZD1222 dose. The CDR3 here is CASSGGRGLATNQPQHF. CDR3 in DNA: TGTGCCAGCAGTGGAGGGCGGGGGCTCGCTACCAATCAGCCCCAGCATTTT.